Each of the 9 T cell receptor beta chains below was sequenced from the same sample in a study of neurological immune-mediated disorders. TCRdb reprocessed the 5' RACE reads via MiXCR and lists one record per CDR3 protein. This table has 70,000 or so distinct CDR3 sequences, roughly 5.5% appearing once. The sequencing input was PBMCs. These receptor sequences come from a woman younger than 45 with multiple sclerosis.

Remarks on this clonotype: Given the absence of the conserved phenylalanine or tryptophan at the CDR3 end, a read error is likely. No DNA is shown, since the ends of the CDR3 on it are uncertain; the CDR3 is the one TCRdb lists. The chain is built from TRBV10-3 and TRBJ2-3; no check of the table's D call, TRBD2, against the DNA was made. Germline-derived CDR1 and CDR2 are ENHRY and SYGVKD. With termini counted, the CDR3 has 15 amino acids. The CDR3 region is CAISERRGSTDTQYI.

This clonotype was recorded many times. The V gene is TRBV2, the J gene TRBJ2-7, with TRBD1 matching over 9 bases. Trimming removed 4 bases from V and 5 bases from J; junction bases left unmatched: 9. Germline loops: CDR1 SNHLY, CDR2 FYNNEI. This CDR3 is 15 amino acids long. The CDR3 loop reads CASSGLGQGGHEQYF. The CDR3 DNA sequence: TGTGCCAGCAGTGGACTGGGACAGGGAGGCCACGAGCAGTACTTC.

This clonotype was seen only a few times. A read error may be the cause here, since a much bigger clone is one base away. V is TRBV3-1 and J is TRBJ1-1, with TRBD1 matching over 11 bases. Germline-derived CDR1 and CDR2 are LGHDT and YNNKEL (reference sequence). This CDR3 has 14 residues. V shed 0 bases and J 11 bases; nucleotides not matched to a gene: 5. CDR3 sequence: CASSQEPGQGAAFF. The CDR3 nucleotides are TGTGCCAGCAGCCAAGAACCCGGACAGGGGGCTGCTTTCTTT.

There are many counts of this clonotype. The chain carries TRBV5-1 and TRBJ1-1, with D hard to call. The CDR3 loop spans 13 amino acids. Trimming cost V 2 bases and J 1 base, with 6 bases left between them. Germline CDR1 and CDR2: SGHRS and YFSETQ. CDR3 bases: TGCGCCAGCAGCTTTGAGGGGAACACTGAAGCTTTCTTT. Its translation is CASSFEGNTEAFF.

This clonotype was detected many times. The V call is TRBV2, the J call TRBJ2-7; perhaps TRBD1 as D (7 bases). This CDR3 has 14 amino acids. V was shortened by 5 bases and J by 5 bases, with 16 bases between the two germline ends. Per the germline V gene, CDR1 is SNHLY and CDR2 is FYNNEI. The CDR3 bases are TGTGCCAGCAGTCACACGGGACAGCGGGACGAGCAGTACTTC. Translating gives CASSHTGQRDEQYF.

The V gene is TRBV20-1, the J gene TRBJ2-7; D might be TRBD1 (5 bases). CDR3 length: 15 residues. Germline V gene data show CDR1 as DFQATT and CDR2 as SNEGSKA (reference sequence). The V end lost 5 bases, the J end lost 3 bases, and 20 bases lay between the germline ends. The CDR3 nucleotides read TGCAGTGCTCAGGTCAGGGTCCTAAACGGCTACGAGCAGTACTTC. As protein: CSAQVRVLNGYEQYF.

As to this clonotype: At one end the junction does not follow the germline gene, possibly because of a read error. The chain couples TRBV20-1 to TRBJ2-3; TRBD2 agrees at 13 bases. Germline values: CDR1 DFQATT, CDR2 SNEGSKA (reference sequence). The CDR3 has 15 amino acids. CDR3 residues: CSAVLAGGLTATQYF. The CDR3 DNA follows: TGCAGTGCAGTACTAGCGGGGGGGCTTACAGCTACGCAGTATTTT.

There are many counts of this clonotype. The rearrangement links TRBV7-2 to TRBJ1-6, with 9 bases aligning to TRBD1. The ends lost 6 bases at V and 9 bases at J; junction bases unmatched: 9. The germline V gene encodes CDR1 SGHTA and CDR2 FQGNSA. The CDR3 runs to 15 residues. CDR3 coding DNA: TGTGCCAGCAGTCTATCCGGGACAGGGATTTCACCCCTCCACTTT. It encodes CASSLSGTGISPLHF. Variable domain in full (rest from reference TRBV7-2 and TRBJ1-6): GAGVSQSPSNKVTEKGKDVELRCDPISGHTALYWYRQSLGQGLEFLIYFQGNSAPDKSGLPSDRFSAERTGGSVSTLTIQRTQQEDSAVYLCASSLSGTGISPLHFGNGTRLTVT.

This clonotype was recorded at least ten times. The V and J genes are TRBV5-6 and TRBJ2-5; no firm D call. This CDR3 is 13 amino acids long. Germline V lookup: CDR1 SGHDT, CDR2 YYEEEE. Trimming pared 2 bases from V and 3 bases from J, leaving 8 bases between. The CDR3 sequence: CASSFDGEETQYF. CDR3 DNA sequence: TGTGCCAGCAGCTTTGACGGAGAAGAGACCCAGTACTTC.